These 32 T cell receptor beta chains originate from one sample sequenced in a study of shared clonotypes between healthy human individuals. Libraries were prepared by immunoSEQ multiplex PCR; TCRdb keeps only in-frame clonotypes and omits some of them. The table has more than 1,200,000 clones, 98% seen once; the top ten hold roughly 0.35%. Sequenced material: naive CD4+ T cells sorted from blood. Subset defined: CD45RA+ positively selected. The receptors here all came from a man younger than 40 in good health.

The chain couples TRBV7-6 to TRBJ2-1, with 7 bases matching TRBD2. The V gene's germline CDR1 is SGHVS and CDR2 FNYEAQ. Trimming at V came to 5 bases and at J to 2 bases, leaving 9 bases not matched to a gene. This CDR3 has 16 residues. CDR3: CASSHDFRGAYNEQFF. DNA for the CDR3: TGTGCCAGCAGCCACGACTTCCGGGGGGCCTACAATGAGCAGTTCTTC.

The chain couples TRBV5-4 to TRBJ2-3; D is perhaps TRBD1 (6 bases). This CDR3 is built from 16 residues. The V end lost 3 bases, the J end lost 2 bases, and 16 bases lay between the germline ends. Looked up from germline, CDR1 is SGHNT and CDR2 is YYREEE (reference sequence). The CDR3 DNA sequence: TGTGCCAGCAGCTGGATTCAGGGGATCGTCACAGATACGCAGTATTTT. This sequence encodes CASSWIQGIVTDTQYF.

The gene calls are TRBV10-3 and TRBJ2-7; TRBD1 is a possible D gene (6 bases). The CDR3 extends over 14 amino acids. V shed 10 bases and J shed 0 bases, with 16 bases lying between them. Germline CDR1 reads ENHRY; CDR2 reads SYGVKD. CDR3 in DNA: TGTGCCACCGAAGGGACACCATTCTCCTACGAGCAGTACTTC. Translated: CATEGTPFSYEQYF.

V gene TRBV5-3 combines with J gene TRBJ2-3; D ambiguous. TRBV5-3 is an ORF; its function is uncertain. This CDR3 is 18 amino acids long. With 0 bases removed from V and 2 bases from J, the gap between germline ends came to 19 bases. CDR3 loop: CARSLGGKSSLHTDTQYF. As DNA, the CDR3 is TGTGCCAGAAGCTTGGGCGGTAAATCCTCTCTGCACACAGATACGCAGTATTTT.

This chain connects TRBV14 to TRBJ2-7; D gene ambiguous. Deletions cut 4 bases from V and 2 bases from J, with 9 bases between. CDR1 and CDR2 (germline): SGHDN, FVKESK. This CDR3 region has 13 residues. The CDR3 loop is CASSPGGPYEQYF. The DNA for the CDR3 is TGTGCCAGCAGCCCGGGTGGACCCTACGAGCAGTACTTC.

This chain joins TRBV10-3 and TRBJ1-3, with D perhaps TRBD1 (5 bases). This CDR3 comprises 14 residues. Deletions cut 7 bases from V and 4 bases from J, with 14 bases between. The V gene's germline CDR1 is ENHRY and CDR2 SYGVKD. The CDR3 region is CAIIPDNVGNTIYF. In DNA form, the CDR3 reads TGTGCCATCATCCCGGACAACGTCGGAAACACCATATATTTT.

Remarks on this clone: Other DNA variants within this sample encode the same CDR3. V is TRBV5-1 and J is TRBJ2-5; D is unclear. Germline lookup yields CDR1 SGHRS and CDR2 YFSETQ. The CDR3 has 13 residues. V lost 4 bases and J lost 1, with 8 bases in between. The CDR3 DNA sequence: TGCGCCAGCAGCCTCGGAGTCCAAGAGACCCAGTACTTC. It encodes CASSLGVQETQYF.

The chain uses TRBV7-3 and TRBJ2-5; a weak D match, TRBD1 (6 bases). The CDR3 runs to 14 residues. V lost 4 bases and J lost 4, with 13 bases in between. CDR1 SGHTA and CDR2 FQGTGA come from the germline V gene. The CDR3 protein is CASSSVGRGETQYF. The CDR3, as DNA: TGTGCCAGCAGCTCCGTCGGCAGGGGAGAGACCCAGTACTTC.

The CDR3 DNA is TGCAGCGTGCTCAGGGACCCGAACACTGAAGCTTTCTTT. Translation: CSVLRDPNTEAFF. V gene TRBV29-1 combines with J gene TRBJ1-1; weak D call: TRBD1 (5 bases). Germline CDR1 reads SQVTM; CDR2 reads ANQGSEA. The CDR3 is 13 residues long. Trimming shortened V by 6 bases and J by 1 base, and 12 bases separated the two germline ends.

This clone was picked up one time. The CDR3 DNA sequence: TGTGCCAGCAGCCAAGGGGACAAGACCTACGAGCAGTACTTC. As protein: CASSQGDKTYEQYF. V usage is TRBV14 and J usage is TRBJ2-7, with TRBD1 as a possible D gene (6 bases). Germline CDR1 and CDR2: SGHDN and FVKESK. Trimming took 1 base from V and 2 from J, leaving 9 bases between them. The CDR3 covers 14 residues.

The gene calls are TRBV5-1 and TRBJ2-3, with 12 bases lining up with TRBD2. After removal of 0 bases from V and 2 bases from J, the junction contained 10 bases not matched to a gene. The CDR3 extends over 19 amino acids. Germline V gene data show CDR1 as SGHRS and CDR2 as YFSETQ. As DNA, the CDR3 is TGCGCCAGCAGCTTGGAGACTAGCGGGAGTGGGGGCTTCACAGATACGCAGTATTTT. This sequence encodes CASSLETSGSGGFTDTQYF. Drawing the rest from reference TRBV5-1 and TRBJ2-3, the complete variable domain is KAGVTQTPRYLIKTRGQQVTLSCSPISGHRSVSWYQQTPGQGLQFLFEYFSETQRNKGNFPGRFSGRQFSNSRSEMNVSTLELGDSALYLCASSLETSGSGGFTDTQYFGPGTRLTVL.

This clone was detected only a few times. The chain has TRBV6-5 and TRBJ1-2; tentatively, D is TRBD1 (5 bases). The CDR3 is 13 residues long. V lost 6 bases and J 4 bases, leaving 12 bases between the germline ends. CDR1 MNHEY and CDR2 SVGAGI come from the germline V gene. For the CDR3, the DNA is TGTGCCAGCAGGTCCACAGGAAGCTATGGCTACACCTTC. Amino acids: CASRSTGSYGYTF.

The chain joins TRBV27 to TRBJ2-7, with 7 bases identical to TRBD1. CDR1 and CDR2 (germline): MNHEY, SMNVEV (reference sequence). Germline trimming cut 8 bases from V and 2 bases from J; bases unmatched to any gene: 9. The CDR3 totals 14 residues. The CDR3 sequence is CASRQRTGTYEQYF. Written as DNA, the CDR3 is TGTGCCAGCCGCCAAAGGACAGGAACCTACGAGCAGTACTTC.

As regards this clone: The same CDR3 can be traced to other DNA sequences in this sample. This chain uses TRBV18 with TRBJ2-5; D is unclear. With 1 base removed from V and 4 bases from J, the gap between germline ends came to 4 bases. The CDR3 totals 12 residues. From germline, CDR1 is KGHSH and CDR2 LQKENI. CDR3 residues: CASSPRGETQYF. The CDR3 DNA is TGTGCCAGCTCACCACGGGGAGAGACCCAGTACTTC.

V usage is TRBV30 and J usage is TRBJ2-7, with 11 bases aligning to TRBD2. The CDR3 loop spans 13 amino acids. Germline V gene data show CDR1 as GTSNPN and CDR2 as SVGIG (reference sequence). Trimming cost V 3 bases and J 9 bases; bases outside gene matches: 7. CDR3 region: CAWRLAGGLVQYF. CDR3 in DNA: TGTGCCTGGAGATTAGCGGGAGGGCTGGTGCAGTACTTC.

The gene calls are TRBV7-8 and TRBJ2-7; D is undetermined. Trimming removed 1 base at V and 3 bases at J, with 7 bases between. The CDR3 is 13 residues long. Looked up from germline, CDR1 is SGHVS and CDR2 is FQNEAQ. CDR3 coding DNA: TGTGCCAGCAGCTTAGATTCCCTCTACGAGCAGTACTTC. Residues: CASSLDSLYEQYF. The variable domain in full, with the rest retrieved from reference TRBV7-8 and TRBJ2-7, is GAGVSQSPRYKVAKRGQDVALRCDPISGHVSLFWYQQALGQGPEFLTYFQNEAQLDKSGLPSDRFFAERPEGSVSTLKIQRTQQEDSAVYLCASSLDSLYEQYFGPGTRLTVT.

CDR3 in DNA: TGTGCCAGCAGCGTACCAGGGAGGACTGAAGCTTTCTTT. It yields the protein CASSVPGRTEAFF. The gene calls are TRBV9 and TRBJ1-1; D is perhaps TRBD1 (5 bases). CDR3 length equals 13 residues. Trimming shortened V by 1 base and J by 5 bases, and 9 bases separated the two germline ends. CDR1 is SGDLS and CDR2 is YYNGEE in the germline V gene.

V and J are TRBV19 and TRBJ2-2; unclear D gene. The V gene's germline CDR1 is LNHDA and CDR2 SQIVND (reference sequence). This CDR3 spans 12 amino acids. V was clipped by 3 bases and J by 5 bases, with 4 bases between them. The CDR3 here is CASSMVTGELFF. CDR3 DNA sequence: TGTGCCAGTAGTATGGTTACCGGGGAGCTGTTTTTT. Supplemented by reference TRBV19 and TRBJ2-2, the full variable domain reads DGGITQSPKYLFRKEGQNVTLSCEQNLNHDAMYWYRQDPGQGLRLIYYSQIVNDFQKGDIAEGYSVSREKKESFPLTVTSAQKNPTAFYLCASSMVTGELFFGEGSRLTVL.

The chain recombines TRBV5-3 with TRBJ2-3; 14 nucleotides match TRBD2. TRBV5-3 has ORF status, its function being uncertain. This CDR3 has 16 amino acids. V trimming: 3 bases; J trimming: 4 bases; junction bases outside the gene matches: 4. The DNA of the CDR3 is TGTGCCAGAAGCTACGGACTAGCGGGAGGATCAGATACGCAGTATTTT. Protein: CARSYGLAGGSDTQYF.

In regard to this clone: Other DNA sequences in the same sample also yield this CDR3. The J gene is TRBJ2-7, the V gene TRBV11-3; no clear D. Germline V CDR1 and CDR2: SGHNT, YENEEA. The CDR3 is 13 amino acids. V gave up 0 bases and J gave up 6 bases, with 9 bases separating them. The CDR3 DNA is TGTGCCAGCAGCTTAGATATGACCGGCGAGCAGTACTTC. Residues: CASSLDMTGEQYF.

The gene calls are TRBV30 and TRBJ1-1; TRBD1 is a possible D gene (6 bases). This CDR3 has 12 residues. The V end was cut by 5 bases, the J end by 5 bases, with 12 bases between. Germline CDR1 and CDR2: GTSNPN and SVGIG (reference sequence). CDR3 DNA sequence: TGTGCCTGGGGCAAGGGGGGGACTGAAGCTTTCTTT. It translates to CAWGKGGTEAFF.

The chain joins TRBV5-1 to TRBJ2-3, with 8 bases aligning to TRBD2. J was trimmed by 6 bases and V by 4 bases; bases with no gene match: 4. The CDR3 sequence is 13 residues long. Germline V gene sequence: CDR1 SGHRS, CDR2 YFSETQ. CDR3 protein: CASSVGGADTQYF. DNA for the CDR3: TGCGCCAGCAGCGTCGGGGGGGCGGATACGCAGTATTTT.

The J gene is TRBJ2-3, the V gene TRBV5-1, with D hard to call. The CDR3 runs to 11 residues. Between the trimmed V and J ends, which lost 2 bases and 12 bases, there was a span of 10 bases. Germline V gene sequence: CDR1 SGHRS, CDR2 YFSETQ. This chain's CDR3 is CASSFSRVQYF. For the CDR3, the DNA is TGCGCCAGCAGCTTCTCCCGAGTCCAGTATTTT.

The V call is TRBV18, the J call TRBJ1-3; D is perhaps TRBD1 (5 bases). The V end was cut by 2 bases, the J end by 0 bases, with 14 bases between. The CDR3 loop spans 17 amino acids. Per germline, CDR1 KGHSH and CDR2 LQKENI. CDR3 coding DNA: TGTGCCAGCTCACCAACGGGACTGCTGGCCTCTGGAAACACCATATATTTT. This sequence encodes CASSPTGLLASGNTIYF.

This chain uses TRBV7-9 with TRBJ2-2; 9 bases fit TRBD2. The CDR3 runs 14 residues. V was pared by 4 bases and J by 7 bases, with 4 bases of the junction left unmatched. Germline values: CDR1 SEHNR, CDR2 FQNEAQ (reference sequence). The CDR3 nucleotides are TGTGCCAGCAGCTCTAGCGGGATCGGCGGGGAGCTGTTTTTT. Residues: CASSSSGIGGELFF.

Here the CDR3 reads CASSLVLGTNTGELFF. CDR3 bases: TGCGCCAGCAGCTTGGTCCTGGGAACGAACACCGGGGAGCTGTTTTTT. V and J are TRBV5-1 and TRBJ2-2; the D is unclear. CDR1 is SGHRS, CDR2 YFSETQ, per germline. The CDR3 loop spans 16 amino acids. V was cut by 0 bases and J by 0 bases, with 9 bases left in between.

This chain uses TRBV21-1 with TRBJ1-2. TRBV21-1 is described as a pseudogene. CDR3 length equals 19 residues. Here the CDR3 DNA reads TGTGCCAGCAGCAAAATTACCATCGCCTCGAAAAGTGAAATCTATGGCTACACCTTC. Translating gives CASSKITIASKSEIYGYTF.

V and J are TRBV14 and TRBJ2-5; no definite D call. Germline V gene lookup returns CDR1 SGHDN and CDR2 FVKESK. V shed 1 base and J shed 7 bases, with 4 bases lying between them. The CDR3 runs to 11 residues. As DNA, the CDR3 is TGTGCCAGCAGCCAAGGACGGACCCAGTACTTC. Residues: CASSQGRTQYF.

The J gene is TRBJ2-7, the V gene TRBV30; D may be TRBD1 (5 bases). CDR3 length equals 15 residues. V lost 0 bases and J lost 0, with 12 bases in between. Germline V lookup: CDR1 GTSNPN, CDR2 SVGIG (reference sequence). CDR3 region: CAWSVRGRGSYEQYF. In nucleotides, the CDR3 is TGTGCCTGGAGTGTAAGGGGAAGGGGCTCCTACGAGCAGTACTTC.

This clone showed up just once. CDR3 region: CAIAPTGGSNQPQHF. As DNA, the CDR3 is TGTGCCATCGCCCCTACAGGGGGCTCAAATCAGCCCCAGCATTTT. This chain joins TRBV6-1 and TRBJ1-5; TRBD1 matches 9 bases. The CDR3 has 15 amino acids. Germline-derived CDR1 and CDR2 are MNHNS and SASEGT. V lost 10 bases, J lost 4 bases, and 11 bases stayed unmatched.

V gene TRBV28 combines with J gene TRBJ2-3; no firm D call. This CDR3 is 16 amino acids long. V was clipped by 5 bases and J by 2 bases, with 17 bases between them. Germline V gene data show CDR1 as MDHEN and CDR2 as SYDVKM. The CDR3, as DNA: TGTGCCAGCAGTACCTATGGACGAGGAAACACAGATACGCAGTATTTT. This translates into CASSTYGRGNTDTQYF.

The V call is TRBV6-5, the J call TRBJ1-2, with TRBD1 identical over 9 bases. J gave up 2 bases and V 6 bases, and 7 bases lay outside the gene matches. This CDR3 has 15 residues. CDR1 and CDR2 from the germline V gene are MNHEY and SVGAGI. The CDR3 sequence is CASRDRGIENYGYTF. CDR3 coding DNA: TGTGCCAGCAGGGACAGGGGAATAGAGAACTATGGCTACACCTTC.